This is a list of T cell receptor beta chains from one sample in a study of PD-1 blockade in mismatch repair-deficient tumors. The assay was immunoSEQ multiplex PCR, and TCRdb's table has in-frame clones only and misses some. The data contain some 19,000 clones, roughly 87% of them seen just once; the ten biggest clones take up 1.4%. The sequences come from PBMCs, collected 52 weeks after starting pembrolizumab. The receptors shown here come from an adult with mismatch repair-deficient cancer. Both conserved end residues are part of each CDR3. The D gene is left open where the match is weak. Size is stated for part of the rows, as once, few or many counts, or as a class when the clone is expanded.

>TRBV5-6|TRBJ2-7|-|few
CASSLGSVRSYEQYF
TGTGCCAGCAGCTTAGGTTCCGTTAGGAGTTACGAGCAGTACTTC
>TRBV14|TRBJ1-1|-|-
CASSQRGREKAFF
TGTGCCAGCAGCCAGCGGGGGCGAGAAAAAGCTTTCTTT
>TRBV7-2|TRBJ2-3|TRBD2|-
CASSFSSGSPNTQYF
TGTGCCAGCAGCTTTTCGAGCGGGAGCCCTAATACGCAGTATTTT
>TRBV4-2|TRBJ1-5|-|-
CASSQDGQTGEPQHF
TGTGCCAGCAGCCAAGATGGACAGACCGGGGAGCCCCAGCATTTT
>TRBV6-1|TRBJ2-3|-|-
CASSDIDTQYF
TGTGCCAGCAGTGACATAGATACGCAGTATTTT
>TRBV28|TRBJ1-2|-|once
CASSTQWGGKSYTF
TGTGCCAGCAGCACCCAATGGGGGGGGAAGAGCTACACCTTC
>TRBV20-1|TRBJ2-3|-|-
CSASLANTQYF
TGCAGTGCTAGCTTAGCGAATACGCAGTATTTT
>TRBV7-7|TRBJ2-5|-|-
CASSPTGFQETQYF
TGTGCCAGCAGCCCTACAGGGTTCCAAGAGACCCAGTACTTC
>TRBV27|TRBJ1-4|-|-
CASSSFVGYRLNEKLFF
TGTGCCAGCAGTTCCTTTGTAGGGTACAGGCTTAATGAAAAACTGTTTTTT
>TRBV5-6|TRBJ2-3|TRBD2|-
CASNTLTTSAKVDTQYF
TGTGCCAGCAACACACTCACCACTAGCGCGAAGGTAGATACGCAGTATTTT
>TRBV19|TRBJ1-5|-|-
CASSFAGERNQPQHF
TGTGCCAGTAGTTTCGCAGGGGAACGGAATCAGCCCCAGCATTTT
>TRBV5-4|TRBJ2-1|TRBD1|-
CASSEGWQGVIDEQFF
TGTGCCAGCAGCGAGGGGTGGCAGGGGGTTATCGATGAGCAGTTCTTC
>TRBV18|TRBJ2-2|-|-
CASSPLQGRRTTGELFF
TGTGCCAGCTCACCACTGCAGGGGCGAAGGACCACCGGGGAGCTGTTTTTT